A single sample gave rise to the 24 T cell receptor beta chains below, sequenced in a study of blood T cell repertoires in COVID-19. TCRdb's copy holds only in-frame clones and misses some; the assay was immunoSEQ multiplex PCR. The profile shows 75,000 to 80,000 clones, 88% of them singletons. Material: peripheral blood. Receptor source: a human donor in a cohort sampled during active COVID-19.

This chain joins TRBV19 and TRBJ1-4; 8 nucleotides align to TRBD1. Trimming removed 4 bases from V and 3 bases from J; junction bases left unmatched: 4. Germline-derived CDR1 and CDR2 are LNHDA and SQIVND (reference sequence). This CDR3 has 15 amino acids. The CDR3 here is CASSRGQAPNEKLFF. Written as DNA, the CDR3 is TGTGCCAGTAGTAGGGGACAGGCACCTAATGAAAAACTGTTTTTT.

Only one count was recorded for this clone. Other DNA sequences within the sample encode an identical CDR3. The chain joins TRBV19 to TRBJ1-4; 8 bases agree with TRBD1. Germline V gene sequence: CDR1 LNHDA, CDR2 SQIVND (reference sequence). This CDR3 region has 17 residues. J gave up 7 bases and V 2 bases, and 12 bases lay outside the gene matches. CDR3 region: CASSIQATGVMGEKLFF. DNA for the CDR3: TGTGCCAGTAGTATACAAGCGACAGGGGTGATGGGTGAAAAACTGTTTTTT. Full variable domain (remainder filled in from reference TRBV19 and TRBJ1-4): DGGITQSPKYLFRKEGQNVTLSCEQNLNHDAMYWYRQDPGQGLRLIYYSQIVNDFQKGDIAEGYSVSREKKESFPLTVTSAQKNPTAFYLCASSIQATGVMGEKLFFGSGTQLSVL.

The chain uses TRBV7-9 and TRBJ2-5, with D tentatively TRBD2 (5 bases). The CDR3 spans 15 residues. The V gene lost 3 bases and the J gene lost 5 bases, with 16 bases spanning the gap. The germline V gene has CDR1 SEHNR and CDR2 FQNEAQ (reference sequence). CDR3 loop: CASSFGLKNFETQYF. Here the CDR3 DNA reads TGTGCCAGCAGCTTTGGACTGAAAAATTTCGAGACCCAGTACTTC. Together with reference TRBV7-9 and TRBJ2-5, the CDR3 gives the full variable domain: DTGVSQNPRHKITKRGQNVTFRCDPISEHNRLYWYRQTLGQGPEFLTYFQNEAQLEKSRLLSDRFSAERPKGSFSTLEIQRTEQGDSAMYLCASSFGLKNFETQYFGPGTRLLVL.

Remarks on this clone: At one end the junction does not follow the germline gene, possibly because of a read error. This sequence joins TRBV7-7 and TRBJ2-1; D remains unclear. This CDR3 has 13 residues. CDR1 and CDR2 (germline): SSHAT, FNYEAQ (reference sequence). CDR3 loop: CASSFRQTGEQFF. The CDR3 DNA is TGTGCTAGCAGCTTCCGCCAGACCGGGGAGCAGTTCTTC.

The chain has TRBV6-5 and TRBJ1-4; unclear D gene. Germline-derived CDR1 and CDR2 are MNHEY and SVGAGI. This CDR3 is built from 13 residues. Trimming pared 7 bases from V and 3 bases from J, leaving 9 bases between. The CDR3 sequence is CASTDIPNEKLFF. The CDR3 bases are TGTGCCAGCACAGACATCCCTAATGAAAAACTGTTTTTT.

The chain uses TRBV7-2 and TRBJ2-1; no firm D call. Germline V gene sequence: CDR1 SGHTA, CDR2 FQGNSA. The V gene lost 0 bases and the J gene lost 3 bases, with 6 bases spanning the gap. The CDR3 contains 14 residues. The CDR3 nucleotides are TGTGCCAGCAGCTTAGCCCAACACTACAATGAGCAGTTCTTC. Translation: CASSLAQHYNEQFF.

This clone was counted only a few times. The V call is TRBV19, the J call TRBJ1-3; D gene ambiguous. This CDR3 region has 16 residues. Germline assignment: CDR1 LNHDA and CDR2 SQIVND (reference sequence). V was clipped by 0 bases and J by 3 bases, with 12 bases between them. CDR3 residues: CASSIDRAAIGNTIYF. In nucleotides, the CDR3 is TGTGCCAGTAGTATAGACAGAGCGGCGATTGGAAACACCATATATTTT.

The rearrangement joins TRBV7-2 to TRBJ1-4; D not resolved. The germline V and J ends were trimmed by 6 bases and 3 bases, with 11 bases remaining between them. CDR3 size: 14 residues. Germline V gene sequence: CDR1 SGHTA, CDR2 FQGNSA. CDR3 region: CASRSPTSNEKLFF. The CDR3 DNA reads as TGTGCCAGCAGGTCCCCGACTTCTAATGAAAAACTGTTTTTT.

This chain links TRBV19 with TRBJ1-3; 8 bases align to TRBD1. The germline CDR1 and CDR2 sequences are LNHDA and SQIVND (reference sequence). The trim removed 4 bases at V and 1 base at J, leaving 6 bases unmatched. The CDR3 contains 16 residues. This CDR3 reads CASSTYGQGSGNTIYF. CDR3 DNA: TGTGCCAGTAGTACCTATGGACAGGGATCTGGAAACACCATATATTTT. Full variable domain (rest looked up from reference TRBV19 and TRBJ1-3): DGGITQSPKYLFRKEGQNVTLSCEQNLNHDAMYWYRQDPGQGLRLIYYSQIVNDFQKGDIAEGYSVSREKKESFPLTVTSAQKNPTAFYLCASSTYGQGSGNTIYFGEGSWLTVV.

This clone was seen only a few times. The genes are TRBV7-9 and TRBJ2-7; the D gene is possibly TRBD2 (6 bases). CDR1 and CDR2 (germline): SEHNR, FQNEAQ (reference sequence). The CDR3 is 12 residues long. The germline V and J ends were trimmed by 5 bases and 3 bases, with 8 bases remaining between them. This chain's CDR3 is CASSIGGYEQYF. As DNA, the CDR3 is TGTGCCAGCAGCATCGGGGGCTACGAGCAGTACTTC. The variable domain in full, with the rest retrieved from reference TRBV7-9 and TRBJ2-7, is DTGVSQNPRHKITKRGQNVTFRCDPISEHNRLYWYRQTLGQGPEFLTYFQNEAQLEKSRLLSDRFSAERPKGSFSTLEIQRTEQGDSAMYLCASSIGGYEQYFGPGTRLTVT.

The V gene is TRBV6-5, the J gene TRBJ1-5; no definite D call. The ends were cut back, 2 bases at V and 6 bases at J, with 11 bases in the middle. The CDR3 is 14 residues long. Germline-derived CDR1 and CDR2 are MNHEY and SVGAGI. The CDR3 DNA follows: TGTGCCAGCAGTTACGGGGATCGGGGTCAGCCCCAGCATTTT. Its translation is CASSYGDRGQPQHF.

The chain links TRBV4-1 to TRBJ1-1; tentative D call: TRBD1 (5 bases). Germline CDR1 MGHRA, CDR2 YSYEKL. V lost 1 base and J lost 3, with 15 bases in between. The CDR3 has 16 amino acids. The CDR3 DNA reads as TGCGCCAGCAGCCAAGGCGGGGGTCGGGGGTACACTGAAGCTTTCTTT. This codes for CASSQGGGRGYTEAFF.

The chain joins TRBV29-1 to TRBJ2-7, with 9 bases fitting TRBD1. This CDR3 contains 14 residues. With 3 bases clipped from V and 3 bases from J, the junction kept 6 bases outside the gene matches. From germline, CDR1 is SQVTM and CDR2 ANQGSEA. The CDR3 DNA sequence: TGCAGCGTTGAGATTCAGGACAGGGGCTACGAGCAGTACTTC. As protein: CSVEIQDRGYEQYF.

The V and J genes are TRBV19 and TRBJ2-3; D might be TRBD1 (5 bases). The CDR3 totals 15 residues. V was shortened by 9 bases and J by 2 bases, with 18 bases between the two germline ends. In germline, CDR1 is LNHDA, CDR2 SQIVND (reference sequence). This chain's CDR3 is CASMPMGRPTDTQYF. The CDR3 DNA sequence: TGTGCCAGCATGCCTATGGGGCGGCCCACAGATACGCAGTATTTT. Full variable domain (outside the CDR3, taken from reference TRBV19 and TRBJ2-3): DGGITQSPKYLFRKEGQNVTLSCEQNLNHDAMYWYRQDPGQGLRLIYYSQIVNDFQKGDIAEGYSVSREKKESFPLTVTSAQKNPTAFYLCASMPMGRPTDTQYFGPGTRLTVL.

V is TRBV7-8 and J is TRBJ2-1; 7 nucleotides align to TRBD2. CDR1 SGHVS and CDR2 FQNEAQ come from the germline V gene. The CDR3 is 12 amino acids. V shed 5 bases and J 9 bases; nucleotides not matched to a gene: 4. As DNA, the CDR3 is TGTGCCAGCAGCCGAGTAGCGGGTGAGCAGTTCTTC. Translating it yields CASSRVAGEQFF.

This sequence joins TRBV11-2 and TRBJ2-3, with D maybe TRBD2 (6 bases). V lost 1 base and J lost 5, with 13 bases in between. The length of the CDR3 is 15 residues. Germline V gene sequence: CDR1 SGHAT, CDR2 FQNNGV. The CDR3 sequence is CASSLVRGNGDTQYF. The CDR3 DNA follows: TGTGCCAGCAGCTTAGTCCGCGGGAATGGAGATACGCAGTATTTT.

V is TRBV6-5 and J is TRBJ1-6; no firm D call. CDR1 is MNHEY, CDR2 SVGAGI, per germline. V was cut by 5 bases and J by 9 bases, with 8 bases left in between. The CDR3 is 12 amino acids. The CDR3 coding sequence is TGTGCCAGCAGTCTGCCGGGTTCACCCCTCCACTTT. This sequence encodes CASSLPGSPLHF.

The rearrangement joins TRBV19 to TRBJ1-2, with 8 bases matching TRBD1. The CDR3 covers 16 residues. Per the germline V gene, CDR1 is LNHDA and CDR2 is SQIVND (reference sequence). Trimming removed 8 bases from V and 4 bases from J; junction bases left unmatched: 15. The CDR3 sequence: CASQQGGTQITYGYTF. The CDR3 DNA reads TGTGCCAGTCAACAGGGGGGTACCCAAATTACCTATGGCTACACCTTC.

Only one count was recorded for this clone. The J gene is TRBJ2-3, the V gene TRBV19; 7 positions match TRBD2. CDR3 length equals 14 residues. Unmatched junction bases numbered 6, after V lost 7 bases and J lost 2 bases. Germline CDR1 and CDR2: LNHDA and SQIVND (reference sequence). The DNA of the CDR3 is TGTGCCAGTAACCCCGCGGGAGACACAGATACGCAGTATTTT. Protein: CASNPAGDTDTQYF.

The chain is built from TRBV29-1 and TRBJ2-3, with 8 bases that match TRBD2. The trim removed 4 bases at V and 0 bases at J, leaving 12 bases unmatched. The CDR3 covers 17 residues. Germline V gene data show CDR1 as SQVTM and CDR2 as ANQGSEA. The CDR3 DNA is TGCAGCGTTGGCGGTAAGGGCGGGGGGTTCAGCACAGATACGCAGTATTTT. Protein: CSVGGKGGGFSTDTQYF.

CDR3 region: CAISGRGANDEEQYF. DNA of the CDR3: TGTGCCATCAGTGGACGGGGGGCGAATGATGAAGAGCAGTACTTC. The chain recombines TRBV10-3 with TRBJ2-7, with a tentative D call TRBD2 (7 bases). CDR3 length: 15 amino acids. Looked up from germline, CDR1 is ENHRY and CDR2 is SYGVKD. Trimming stripped 4 bases from V and 7 bases from J, with 20 bases between.

V usage is TRBV3-1 (or the pseudogene TRBV3-2) and J usage is TRBJ1-3; 7 nucleotides match TRBD1. The germline V gene has CDR1 LGHDT and CDR2 YNNKEL (reference sequence). V was pared by 3 bases and J by 0 bases, with 8 bases of the junction left unmatched. The CDR3 sequence is 17 residues long. This CDR3 is CASSQLTGAASGNTIYF. For the CDR3, the DNA is TGTGCCAGCAGCCAGCTCACAGGGGCAGCCTCTGGAAACACCATATATTTT.

The genes are TRBV18 and TRBJ1-2, with 7 positions matching TRBD1. V lost 0 bases to trimming and J lost 6 bases; unmatched junction nucleotides: 1. The CDR3 runs to 13 residues. CDR1 is KGHSH, CDR2 LQKENI, per germline. The CDR3 sequence is CASSPPGTDGYTF. In DNA form, the CDR3 reads TGTGCCAGCTCACCACCGGGGACAGATGGCTACACCTTC.

The V gene is TRBV9, the J gene TRBJ2-2, with 7 nucleotides matching TRBD1. The CDR3 is 15 amino acids. Germline V gene lookup returns CDR1 SGDLS and CDR2 YYNGEE. Trimming cost V 4 bases and J 7 bases; bases outside gene matches: 10. The CDR3 DNA reads as TGTGCCAGCAGCAAAATGACAGGGTTTGTCGGGGAGCTGTTTTTT. Translating gives CASSKMTGFVGELFF.